Listed here are 24 T cell receptor beta chains from one sample, sequenced in a study of blood T cells in healthy people across ages. Alongside a J-beta primer mix, a sample-barcoded 5' primer served in a second PCR lasting roughly 6 to 11 cycles. TCRdb recomputed calls from the 5' RACE reads with MiXCR, one row per CDR3 protein. The sample carries 1.5 million to 1.8 million distinct CDR3 sequences, 35% to 45% recorded once. Material for sequencing was blood. These TCRs come from a woman aged 18-29 years in good health.

This clonotype has just a few counts. This sequence joins TRBV28 and TRBJ2-1; D call uncertain. The germline V gene has CDR1 MDHEN and CDR2 SYDVKM. The CDR3 loop spans 14 amino acids. Trimming took off 3 bases at V and 3 bases at J, with 9 bases between the two ends. Here the CDR3 DNA reads TGTGCCAGCAGTTTTAGGAGCCTCTACAATGAGCAGTTCTTC. This codes for CASSFRSLYNEQFF.

The V call is TRBV4-1, the J call TRBJ1-5, with unresolved D. The CDR3 covers 15 residues. V was cut by 0 bases and J by 4 bases, with 10 bases left in between. Per germline, CDR1 MGHRA and CDR2 YSYEKL. In DNA, the CDR3 is TGCGCCAGCAGCCAAGATCAGAGGGAAAATCAGCCCCAGCATTTT. Translating gives CASSQDQRENQPQHF.

The chain employs TRBV6-5 and TRBJ2-1; D is unclear. Trimming took 2 bases from V and 8 from J, leaving 10 bases between them. The CDR3 covers 13 residues. Germline assignment: CDR1 MNHEY and CDR2 SVGAGI. The CDR3 coding sequence is TGTGCCAGCAGTTACATTACAAGGCATGAGCAGTTCTTC. Its translation: CASSYITRHEQFF.

The J gene is TRBJ1-1, the V gene TRBV9; D is perhaps TRBD1 (6 bases). The CDR3 is 15 amino acids. V lost 4 bases to trimming and J lost 2 bases, with 15 bases between them. Germline V gene data show CDR1 as SGDLS and CDR2 as YYNGEE. This CDR3 reads CASSRRGDGNTEAFF. The DNA for the CDR3 is TGTGCCAGCAGCAGAAGGGGGGACGGCAACACTGAAGCTTTCTTT. The variable domain in full, completed from reference TRBV9 and TRBJ1-1, reads DSGVTQTPKHLITATGQRVTLRCSPRSGDLSVYWYQQSLDQGLQFLIQYYNGEERAKGNILERFSAQQFPDLHSELNLSSLELGDSALYFCASSRRGDGNTEAFFGQGTRLTVV.

The rearrangement joins TRBV5-1 to TRBJ2-7; D call uncertain. Trimming left V 6 bases short and J 2 bases short, with 15 bases between. Germline V CDR1 and CDR2: SGHRS, YFSETQ. There are 14 residues in the CDR3. The CDR3 loop is CASKLWRGTYEQYF. The CDR3 coding sequence is TGCGCCAGCAAGTTGTGGAGAGGCACCTACGAGCAGTACTTC. Together with reference TRBV5-1 and TRBJ2-7, the CDR3 gives the full variable domain: KAGVTQTPRYLIKTRGQQVTLSCSPISGHRSVSWYQQTPGQGLQFLFEYFSETQRNKGNFPGRFSGRQFSNSRSEMNVSTLELGDSALYLCASKLWRGTYEQYFGPGTRLTVT.

This sequence joins TRBV27 and TRBJ2-7; D gene uncertain. The CDR3 has 14 amino acids. Per germline, CDR1 MNHEY and CDR2 SMNVEV (reference sequence). V lost 2 bases and J lost 3, with 11 bases in between. This chain's CDR3 is CASSLSFGHYEQYF. The DNA of the CDR3 is TGTGCCAGCAGTTTAAGTTTCGGGCACTACGAGCAGTACTTC.

V gene TRBV14 combines with J gene TRBJ1-2; D is uncertain. Germline assignment: CDR1 SGHDN and CDR2 FVKESK. CDR3 length: 12 amino acids. Trimming removed 3 bases at V and 7 bases at J, with 9 bases between. This chain's CDR3 is CASSHTRVGYTF. In nucleotides, the CDR3 is TGTGCCAGCAGCCATACAAGGGTTGGCTACACCTTC.

The chain is built from TRBV12-3 or TRBV12-4 and TRBJ1-1; D gene uncertain. This CDR3 has 13 residues. V gave up 8 bases and J gave up 4 bases, with 14 bases separating them. The CDR3 nucleotides read TGTGCCAGCGCGGGCGAAGTGGGCACTGAAGCTTTCTTT. This encodes CASAGEVGTEAFF.

The chain couples TRBV6-5 to TRBJ2-1; D is ambiguous. Trimming stripped 5 bases from V and 1 base from J, with 12 bases between. From germline, CDR1 is MNHEY and CDR2 SVGAGI. This CDR3 region has 15 residues. This CDR3 is CASSDPMGSYNEQFF. The CDR3 region has the DNA TGTGCCAGCAGTGACCCCATGGGGTCCTACAATGAGCAGTTCTTC.

The rearrangement links TRBV12-3 or TRBV12-4 to TRBJ1-5; D perhaps matches TRBD1 (6 bases). V lost 5 bases and J 10 bases, leaving 18 bases between the germline ends. The CDR3 extends over 14 amino acids. Here the CDR3 DNA reads TGTGCCAGCAGTGTACGGGGGGCTAAGGGACCCCAGCATTTT. It codes for CASSVRGAKGPQHF.

The chain employs TRBV3-1 and TRBJ2-2, with TRBD2 matching over 7 bases. The CDR3 extends over 18 amino acids. With V trimmed by 6 bases and J by 5 bases, 18 bases remained unmatched. Germline assignment: CDR1 LGHDT and CDR2 YNNKEL (reference sequence). In DNA form, the CDR3 reads TGTGCCAGCAGGCCCCCTAATTCGGTGGCGGGAGATACCGGGGAGCTGTTTTTT. Its protein product is CASRPPNSVAGDTGELFF.

This clonotype was counted a few times. The chain couples TRBV7-9 to TRBJ2-5; a weak D match, TRBD2 (6 bases). The better agreement between TRBJ2-7 and the DNA end casts doubt on the J call. Germline CDR1 and CDR2: SEHNR and FQNEAQ (reference sequence). The CDR3 length is 13 residues. CDR3 sequence: CASSASSGVEQYF. DNA for the CDR3: TGTGCCAGCAGCGCCAGTTCGGGGGTCGAGCAGTACTTC.

This clonotype has more than one count but fewer than ten. This chain joins TRBV28 and TRBJ1-1, with 10 bases fitting TRBD1. Per the germline V gene, CDR1 is MDHEN and CDR2 is SYDVKM. CDR3 size: 16 residues. Germline trimming cut 6 bases from V and 7 bases from J; bases unmatched to any gene: 14. CDR3 DNA: TGTGCCAGCAGCCTATCCCCGGGACAGGGGTTCGGTGAAGCTTTCTTT. Residues: CASSLSPGQGFGEAFF. The variable domain in full, with the rest retrieved from reference TRBV28 and TRBJ1-1, is DVKVTQSSRYLVKRTGEKVFLECVQDMDHENMFWYRQDPGLGLRLIYFSYDVKMKEKGDIPEGYSVSREKKERFSLILESASTNQTSMYLCASSLSPGQGFGEAFFGQGTRLTVV.

The rearrangement uses TRBV9 and TRBJ2-3, with 9 nucleotides matching TRBD2. The CDR3 has 15 residues. Germline assignment: CDR1 SGDLS and CDR2 YYNGEE. The V segment lost 4 bases and the J segment 5 bases; nucleotides outside the gene matches: 8. The CDR3 sequence: CASSPRSGGLDTQYF. CDR3 in DNA: TGTGCCAGCAGCCCGCGGAGCGGGGGGTTAGATACGCAGTATTTT.

The chain uses TRBV4-1 and TRBJ2-7; the match to TRBD1 covers 8 bases. The CDR3 sequence is 15 residues long. With V trimmed by 4 bases and J by 2 bases, 7 bases remained unmatched. CDR1 is MGHRA, CDR2 YSYEKL, per germline. The CDR3 protein is CASSPRTGRTYEQYF. The CDR3 DNA reads TGCGCCAGCAGCCCCCGGACAGGGCGTACCTACGAGCAGTACTTC.

This clonotype was picked up a small number of times. The chain employs TRBV20-1 and TRBJ1-5; TRBD1 might be the D (5 bases). The CDR3 has 14 amino acids. The germline V gene has CDR1 DFQATT and CDR2 SNEGSKA (reference sequence). V lost 0 bases, J lost 2 bases, and 8 bases lay in between. The CDR3 here is CSARDAGGNQPQHF. In nucleotides, the CDR3 is TGCAGTGCTAGAGATGCGGGGGGCAATCAGCCCCAGCATTTT.

This chain connects TRBV10-3 to TRBJ1-2; TRBD1 aligns across 10 bases. The CDR3 is made up of 13 amino acids. The trim removed 10 bases at V and 5 bases at J, leaving 7 bases unmatched. Germline lookup yields CDR1 ENHRY and CDR2 SYGVKD. The CDR3 DNA follows: TGTGCCACGACGGACAGGGGGTGGTATGGCTACACCTTC. Amino acids: CATTDRGWYGYTF.

The chain combines TRBV7-2 with TRBJ2-1, with 7 nucleotides matching TRBD2. Germline CDR1 is SGHTA and CDR2 is FQGNSA. J was trimmed by 4 bases and V by 1 base; bases with no gene match: 4. This CDR3 is built from 15 residues. The CDR3 nucleotides are TGTGCCAGCAGCTTAGAGGTAGCGGGTTACAATGAGCAGTTCTTC. This sequence encodes CASSLEVAGYNEQFF.

The chain carries TRBV4-1 and TRBJ2-6; TRBD1 might be the D (5 bases). Germline loops: CDR1 MGHRA, CDR2 YSYEKL. V was pared by 4 bases and J by 0 bases, with 13 bases between. The CDR3 totals 17 residues. The CDR3: CASSPTDFSSGANVLTF. The CDR3 nucleotides read TGCGCCAGCAGCCCGACAGATTTTTCCTCTGGGGCCAACGTCCTGACTTTC.

The chain links TRBV27 to TRBJ2-4; D is undetermined. The J call could be wrong; TRBJ2-7 is a better fit for the DNA end. This CDR3 is 14 amino acids long. Per the germline V gene, CDR1 is MNHEY and CDR2 is SMNVEV (reference sequence). CDR3 sequence reads: CASSVFWNRSEQYF. The CDR3 DNA reads TGTGCCAGCAGTGTTTTTTGGAATCGGTCCGAGCAGTACTTC.

The DNA for the CDR3 is TGTGCCAGCAGTCAGCGGGGGCGAGAGACCCAGTACTTC. Translated, it gives CASSQRGRETQYF. V gene TRBV6-5 combines with J gene TRBJ2-5, with 8 bases that match TRBD2. CDR3 length: 13 amino acids. V trimming: 5 bases; J trimming: 4 bases; junction bases outside the gene matches: 3. Germline CDR1 MNHEY, CDR2 SVGAGI.

This rearrangement joins TRBV7-9 to TRBJ1-1; D is perhaps TRBD1 (5 bases). Trimming stripped 1 base from V and 1 base from J, with 16 bases between. CDR3 length: 17 amino acids. Germline V gene sequence: CDR1 SEHNR, CDR2 FQNEAQ (reference sequence). For the CDR3, the DNA is TGTGCCAGCAGCTTAGAGACCGCGGGACCGCCGAACACTGAAGCTTTCTTT. This encodes CASSLETAGPPNTEAFF.

CDR3 nucleotides: TGTGCCAGCAGCTTAGGAGGGACTGGCGGATTCCAAGAGACCCAGTACTTC. This codes for CASSLGGTGGFQETQYF. V usage is TRBV7-8 and J usage is TRBJ2-5; TRBD2 might be the D (6 bases). Trimming left V 1 base short and J 1 base short, with 16 bases between. Germline lookup yields CDR1 SGHVS and CDR2 FQNEAQ. The CDR3 runs to 17 residues.

This clonotype was recorded once. The CDR3 loop is CASIAWEANEKLFF. The CDR3 DNA sequence: TGTGCCAGCATTGCTTGGGAAGCTAATGAAAAACTGTTTTTT. The rearrangement joins TRBV2 to TRBJ1-4; D unclear. From germline, CDR1 is SNHLY and CDR2 FYNNEI. This CDR3 has 14 amino acids. Deletions cut 7 bases from V and 3 bases from J, with 12 bases between.